The rows below give T cell receptor beta chains drawn from one sample of a study of blood T cell repertoires in COVID-19. This table comes from immunoSEQ multiplex PCR, and its TCRdb copy is limited to in-frame clones, with some not included. The sample has more than 95,000 clones, about 76% seen once. The sample taken for sequencing was peripheral blood. These receptors originate from a man aged 80 or over with acute or convalescent COVID-19. CDR3s include the opening cysteine and the closing phenylalanine or tryptophan. A D gene is named only where the DNA matches it firmly. The size of a clone is reported for some rows only, either as once, few or many, or as a class for expanded clones.

abundance: .; d_gene: .; j_gene: TRBJ1-2; v_gene: TRBV6-1; CDR3aa: CASSEAGGGFYGYTF; CDR3nt: TGTGCCAGCAGTGAAGCCGGAGGAGGTTTCTATGGCTACACCTTC
abundance: .; d_gene: .; j_gene: TRBJ1-1; v_gene: TRBV4-1; CDR3aa: CASSQEIVGGTVTEAFF; CDR3nt: TGCGCCAGCAGCCAAGAAATTGTCGGCGGGACTGTCACTGAAGCTTTCTTT
abundance: few; d_gene: TRBD2; j_gene: TRBJ2-3; v_gene: TRBV5-4; CDR3aa: CASSLATSGTATDTQYF; CDR3nt: TGTGCCAGCAGCTTGGCAACAAGCGGGACCGCAACAGATACGCAGTATTTT
abundance: .; d_gene: .; j_gene: TRBJ2-6; v_gene: TRBV11-1; CDR3aa: CASSSEGTGANVLTF; CDR3nt: TGTGCCAGCAGCTCCGAGGGAACTGGGGCCAACGTCCTGACTTTC
abundance: once; d_gene: TRBD2; j_gene: TRBJ2-1; v_gene: TRBV30; CDR3aa: CAWTPKGLAGNEQFF; CDR3nt: TGTGCCTGGACCCCAAAGGGACTAGCTGGGAATGAGCAGTTCTTC
abundance: .; d_gene: .; j_gene: TRBJ1-3; v_gene: TRBV7-2; CDR3aa: CASSQGRTVSGNTIYF; CDR3nt: TGTGCCAGCAGCCAAGGGAGGACGGTCTCTGGAAACACCATATATTTT
abundance: .; d_gene: TRBD2; j_gene: TRBJ2-7; v_gene: TRBV29-1; CDR3aa: CSAGRGPTYEQYF; CDR3nt: TGCAGCGCCGGGAGGGGCCCAACCTACGAGCAGTACTTC
abundance: .; d_gene: .; j_gene: TRBJ2-3; v_gene: TRBV27; CDR3aa: CASSFGQITDTQYF; CDR3nt: TGTGCCAGCAGTTTCGGACAGATCACAGATACGCAGTATTTT
abundance: .; d_gene: TRBD1; j_gene: TRBJ1-1; v_gene: TRBV28; CDR3aa: CASSFLGTGTMNTEAFF; CDR3nt: TGTGCCAGCAGTTTTTTAGGGACAGGTACCATGAACACTGAAGCTTTCTTT
abundance: few; d_gene: TRBD1; j_gene: TRBJ2-1; v_gene: TRBV19; CDR3aa: CASSIGLGQAYNEQFF; CDR3nt: TGTGCCAGTAGTATAGGTCTGGGACAGGCCTACAATGAGCAGTTCTTC
abundance: .; d_gene: .; j_gene: TRBJ2-1; v_gene: TRBV5-1; CDR3aa: CASSLTLEQFF; CDR3nt: TGCGCCAGCAGCTTGACTCTTGAGCAGTTCTTC
abundance: .; d_gene: .; j_gene: TRBJ2-7; v_gene: TRBV27; CDR3aa: CASRSVSGVQGEQYF; CDR3nt: TGTGCCAGCAGATCGGTTTCAGGGGTTCAAGGCGAGCAGTACTTC
abundance: .; d_gene: TRBD1; j_gene: TRBJ1-1; v_gene: TRBV28; CDR3aa: CASHPATGRNTEAFF; CDR3nt: TGTGCCAGCCACCCGGCGACAGGGAGGAACACTGAAGCTTTCTTT
abundance: once; d_gene: TRBD1; j_gene: TRBJ2-2; v_gene: TRBV19; CDR3aa: CASSRYTGTGGSGELFF; CDR3nt: TGTGCCAGTAGTAGATACACCGGGACAGGGGGGTCCGGGGAGCTGTTTTTT
abundance: .; d_gene: .; j_gene: TRBJ1-5; v_gene: TRBV7-8; CDR3aa: CASSSRIRDIDSNQPQHF; CDR3nt: TGTGCCAGCAGCTCCCGGATTAGGGACATAGATAGCAATCAGCCCCAGCATTTT
abundance: once; d_gene: TRBD2; j_gene: TRBJ2-7; v_gene: TRBV6-6; CDR3aa: CASSPRLAGNYEQYF; CDR3nt: TGTGCCAGCAGTCCTCGACTAGCGGGAAACTACGAGCAGTACTTC
abundance: .; d_gene: .; j_gene: TRBJ1-5; v_gene: TRBV18; CDR3aa: CASSPGGGLQPQHF; CDR3nt: TGTGCCAGCTCACCTGGCGGGGGGCTTCAGCCCCAGCATTTT